The 28 T cell receptor beta chains in this list originate from one sample, sequenced in a study of tissue T cells after allogeneic stem cell transplantation. Repertoires were generated with immunoSEQ multiplex PCR, while TCRdb's copy carries only in-frame clones and drops some. The repertoire holds approximately 30,000 clones, with 85% as singletons. The sequences come from blood, collected before transplantation. Receptors originate from a woman aged 18 to 50 who later had graft-versus-host disease after an allogeneic stem cell transplant.

The J gene is TRBJ1-1, the V gene TRBV2, with 8 bases aligning to TRBD1. V dropped 8 bases and J dropped 4; count of bases not matched to a gene: 6. The length of the CDR3 is 13 residues. CDR1 SNHLY and CDR2 FYNNEI come from the germline V gene. In nucleotides, the CDR3 is TGTGCCAGCGTCCGACAGGGGAGCACTGAAGCTTTCTTT. Its translation is CASVRQGSTEAFF.

This chain links TRBV6-6 with TRBJ2-3; 11 bases agree with TRBD1. V shed 6 bases and J 2 bases; nucleotides not matched to a gene: 7. This CDR3 is built from 16 residues. Germline-derived CDR1 and CDR2 are MNHNY and SVGAGI (reference sequence). The CDR3 coding sequence is TGTGCCAGCAGCTACCGGACAGGGGGCGTCACAGATACGCAGTATTTT. Its translation: CASSYRTGGVTDTQYF.

The rearrangement joins TRBV20-1 to TRBJ2-5; no definite D call. The CDR3 has 9 residues. Germline V gene data show CDR1 as DFQATT and CDR2 as SNEGSKA (reference sequence). Between the trimmed V and J ends, which lost 3 bases and 5 bases, there was a span of 1 base. DNA of the CDR3: TGCAGTGCTAGCGAGACCCAGTACTTC. Translating it yields CSASETQYF.

This clone turned up a few times. The chain recombines TRBV27 with TRBJ1-3, with D perhaps matching TRBD1 (6 bases). The V gene's germline CDR1 is MNHEY and CDR2 SMNVEV (reference sequence). Trimming shortened V by 4 bases and J by 0 bases, and 13 bases separated the two germline ends. The length of the CDR3 is 16 residues. The CDR3 coding sequence is TGTGCCAGCAGTTCGGACAGTTACTCCTCTGGAAACACCATATATTTT. Translated: CASSSDSYSSGNTIYF.

The rearrangement uses TRBV4-3 and TRBJ2-3, with TRBD1 as a possible D gene (5 bases). This CDR3 is built from 17 residues. Germline values: CDR1 LGHNA, CDR2 YSLEER. V lost 4 bases to trimming and J lost 0 bases, with 17 bases between them. The CDR3 DNA is TGCGCCAGCAGCCTCAGAAGGGGAATACCTAGCACAGATACGCAGTATTTT. As protein: CASSLRRGIPSTDTQYF.

The gene calls are TRBV27 and TRBJ2-7; TRBD1 is a possible D gene (6 bases). The CDR3 spans 17 residues. Germline CDR1 reads MNHEY; CDR2 reads SMNVEV (reference sequence). V was clipped by 6 bases and J by 4 bases, with 25 bases between them. CDR3 DNA sequence: TGTGCCAGCAGCCCTCTCAACTTCAGGGGCTCGATGTACGAGCAGTACTTC. Its translation is CASSPLNFRGSMYEQYF.

This clone showed up just once. The chain links TRBV13 to TRBJ1-3; D call uncertain. Germline lookup yields CDR1 PRHDT and CDR2 FYEKMQ (reference sequence). V shed 0 bases and J shed 4 bases, with 13 bases lying between them. CDR3 length: 16 amino acids. The CDR3, as DNA: TGTGCCAGCAGCTTAGGCGTGGGTCCGGTAGGAAACACCATATATTTT. This sequence encodes CASSLGVGPVGNTIYF.

Written as DNA, the CDR3 is TGTGCCACCTCGGACCGTAGCACAGATACGCAGTATTTT. Amino acids: CATSDRSTDTQYF. The chain uses TRBV19 and TRBJ2-3; unclear D gene. V was pared by 10 bases and J by 0 bases, with 11 bases between. The germline V gene encodes CDR1 LNHDA and CDR2 SQIVND (reference sequence). The length of the CDR3 is 13 residues.

The rearrangement joins TRBV20-1 to TRBJ2-7; D gene uncertain. Trimming stripped 1 base from V and 2 bases from J, with 0 bases between. The CDR3 runs to 10 residues. Germline CDR1 is DFQATT and CDR2 is SNEGSKA (reference sequence). The CDR3 region is CSARAYEQYF. The DNA for the CDR3 is TGCAGTGCTAGAGCCTACGAGCAGTACTTC.

This clone is a singleton in its sample. This chain's CDR3 is CAISPREGNTEAFF. The CDR3 coding sequence is TGTGCCATCAGTCCCCGTGAGGGGAACACTGAAGCTTTCTTT. The chain combines TRBV10-3 with TRBJ1-1; D uncertain. The V and J ends lost 5 bases and 1 base respectively, with 11 bases between them. Germline assignment: CDR1 ENHRY and CDR2 SYGVKD. The CDR3 is 14 amino acids.

The chain carries TRBV29-1 and TRBJ2-1; D unresolved. This CDR3 contains 13 residues. V was clipped by 3 bases and J by 5 bases, with 11 bases between them. Germline V gene lookup returns CDR1 SQVTM and CDR2 ANQGSEA. The CDR3 coding sequence is TGCAGCGTTGAGTCTAATGTCGACAATGAGCAGTTCTTC. Translating gives CSVESNVDNEQFF.

The chain uses TRBV4-1 and TRBJ1-2; 7 bases are a match to TRBD1. CDR1 and CDR2 (germline): MGHRA, YSYEKL. With V trimmed by 4 bases and J by 0 bases, 17 bases remained unmatched. The CDR3 length is 19 residues. Here the CDR3 reads CASSLREGAGDHPNYGYTF. The CDR3 nucleotides are TGCGCCAGCAGCCTCAGAGAGGGGGCAGGCGACCACCCTAACTATGGCTACACCTTC.

As regards this clone: The sample carries other DNA sequences with the same CDR3. The chain joins TRBV4-1 to TRBJ2-7; D not certain. Germline V lookup: CDR1 MGHRA, CDR2 YSYEKL. The CDR3 extends over 14 amino acids. The germline V and J ends were trimmed by 6 bases and 0 bases, with 12 bases remaining between them. CDR3 protein: CASSRTESSYEQYF. DNA of the CDR3: TGCGCCAGCAGTCGGACCGAGAGCTCCTACGAGCAGTACTTC.

By sample share, this clone is medium-sized (0.01 to 0.1%). The rearrangement uses TRBV19 and TRBJ1-5; D not certain. Looked up from germline, CDR1 is LNHDA and CDR2 is SQIVND (reference sequence). The CDR3 is made up of 15 amino acids. Trimming left V 2 bases short and J 5 bases short, with 13 bases between. Here the CDR3 reads CASSIKGEGYQPQHF. The CDR3 nucleotides read TGTGCCAGTAGTATAAAGGGAGAAGGGTATCAGCCCCAGCATTTT.

Only one count was recorded for this clone. The CDR3 DNA is TGTGCCAGCAGCTTGGGACAAAGTTATGGCTACACCTTC. This encodes CASSLGQSYGYTF. The chain links TRBV11-2 to TRBJ1-2; perhaps TRBD1 as D (6 bases). Germline V gene lookup returns CDR1 SGHAT and CDR2 FQNNGV. V lost 3 bases and J 5 bases, leaving 10 bases between the germline ends. This CDR3 region has 13 residues.

On this clone itself: Other DNA sequences in this sample translate to the same CDR3. The V gene is TRBV29-1, the J gene TRBJ1-2; maybe TRBD1 (5 bases). CDR1 SQVTM and CDR2 ANQGSEA come from the germline V gene. The CDR3 is 12 amino acids. Trimming stripped 7 bases from V and 2 bases from J, with 11 bases between. This CDR3 reads CSAGGDNYGYTF. Here the CDR3 DNA reads TGCAGCGCCGGCGGGGACAACTATGGCTACACCTTC. Drawing the rest from reference TRBV29-1 and TRBJ1-2, the complete variable domain is SAVISQKPSRDICQRGTSLTIQCQVDSQVTMMFWYRQQPGQSLTLIATANQGSEATYESGFVIDKFPISRPNLTFSTLTVSNMSPEDSSIYLCSAGGDNYGYTFGSGTRLTVV.

The rearrangement uses TRBV6-5 and TRBJ2-7, with D maybe TRBD2 (5 bases). The CDR3 has 12 amino acids. V was shortened by 6 bases and J by 4 bases, with 10 bases between the two germline ends. CDR1 MNHEY and CDR2 SVGAGI come from the germline V gene. This chain's CDR3 is CASREGGYEQYF. The CDR3 DNA follows: TGTGCCAGCAGAGAGGGTGGGTACGAGCAGTACTTC.

The chain has TRBV29-1 and TRBJ1-1; no definite D call. CDR1 SQVTM and CDR2 ANQGSEA come from the germline V gene. The CDR3 is made up of 15 amino acids. Trimming cost V 2 bases and J 1 base, with 14 bases left between them. CDR3 region: CSVEPRGLSNTEAFF. CDR3 DNA: TGCAGCGTTGAACCGCGGGGTTTATCGAACACTGAAGCTTTCTTT.

The chain couples TRBV5-1 to TRBJ1-2, with 7 nucleotides matching TRBD1. This CDR3 comprises 16 residues. The V and J ends lost 2 bases and 7 bases, in that order; junction bases with no gene match: 14. Germline loops: CDR1 SGHRS, CDR2 YFSETQ. The CDR3 DNA reads TGCGCCAGCAGCTTCCGGACAGGCCCGCCGGCGGGTGGCTACACCTTC. Protein: CASSFRTGPPAGGYTF. The full variable domain, its missing parts supplied by reference TRBV5-1 and TRBJ1-2, is KAGVTQTPRYLIKTRGQQVTLSCSPISGHRSVSWYQQTPGQGLQFLFEYFSETQRNKGNFPGRFSGRQFSNSRSEMNVSTLELGDSALYLCASSFRTGPPAGGYTFGSGTRLTVV.

This sequence joins TRBV5-6 and TRBJ1-5, with D possibly being TRBD1 (6 bases). The CDR3 loop spans 15 amino acids. The germline CDR1 and CDR2 sequences are SGHDT and YYEEEE. The V end lost 2 bases, the J end lost 3 bases, and 12 bases lay between the germline ends. The DNA of the CDR3 is TGTGCCAGCAGCTTTAGGGGGGCCTCCAATCAGCCCCAGCATTTT. Translation gives CASSFRGASNQPQHF.

V is TRBV7-2 and J is TRBJ1-2, with no clear D. Germline V gene sequence: CDR1 SGHTA, CDR2 FQGNSA. The V and J ends lost 3 bases and 4 bases respectively, with 9 bases between them. The CDR3 is 13 residues long. DNA of the CDR3: TGTGCCAGCAGCTTCCCTCCGAGCTATGGCTACACCTTC. Its protein product is CASSFPPSYGYTF.

This sequence joins TRBV27 and TRBJ2-2, with TRBD2 matching 13 bases. This CDR3 spans 16 amino acids. Germline CDR1 is MNHEY and CDR2 is SMNVEV (reference sequence). V shed 6 bases, J shed 5 bases, and the junction held 6 bases outside the gene matches. The CDR3 nucleotides read TGTGCCAGCAGCGGACTAGCGGGAGTTTTAACCGGGGAGCTGTTTTTT. Residues: CASSGLAGVLTGELFF.

The chain carries TRBV27 and TRBJ2-7; 9 nucleotides match TRBD1. Germline assignment: CDR1 MNHEY and CDR2 SMNVEV (reference sequence). The trim removed 5 bases at V and 0 bases at J, leaving 8 bases unmatched. The CDR3 is 16 residues long. CDR3: CASSLRQGGSSYEQYF. In DNA form, the CDR3 reads TGTGCCAGCAGTCTTAGACAGGGGGGGAGCTCCTACGAGCAGTACTTC.

This clone was seen a single time. The chain uses TRBV7-9 and TRBJ2-5, with D perhaps matching TRBD2 (6 bases). Germline V lookup: CDR1 SEHNR, CDR2 FQNEAQ (reference sequence). V lost 8 bases, J lost 3 bases, and 13 bases lay in between. The CDR3 loop spans 13 amino acids. The CDR3 region is CASSAPSEETQYF. The CDR3 DNA follows: TGTGCCAGCTCAGCCCCTAGCGAAGAGACCCAGTACTTC.

The CDR3 bases are TGTGCCAGCAGCCAAAGGGACATAGGGGTCGAGCAGTACTTC. This gives the protein CASSQRDIGVEQYF. The chain carries TRBV16 and TRBJ2-7; tentative D call: TRBD1 (6 bases). V dropped 2 bases and J dropped 6 bases, with 14 bases sitting between them. The CDR3 runs to 14 residues. CDR1 and CDR2 from the germline V gene are KGHSY and FQNENV.

The chain uses TRBV5-1 and TRBJ2-7; the match to TRBD2 covers 9 bases. The CDR3 length is 14 residues. Germline trimming cut 4 bases from V and 4 bases from J; bases unmatched to any gene: 6. Germline CDR1 and CDR2: SGHRS and YFSETQ. CDR3 coding DNA: TGCGCCAGCAGCCCCGATAGCGGGGGTTACGAGCAGTACTTC. Protein sequence: CASSPDSGGYEQYF.

The gene calls are TRBV19 and TRBJ1-2, with no clear D. The CDR3 runs 13 residues. CDR1 is LNHDA, CDR2 SQIVND, per germline (reference sequence). Trimming pared 2 bases from V and 7 bases from J, leaving 11 bases between. CDR3 amino acids: CASSITYGPGYTF. The DNA for the CDR3 is TGTGCCAGTAGTATAACTTATGGACCTGGCTACACCTTC.

The chain carries TRBV9 and TRBJ2-2, with 8 bases that match TRBD1. J gave up 7 bases and V 6 bases, and 5 bases lay outside the gene matches. CDR3 size: 13 residues. CDR1 is SGDLS and CDR2 is YYNGEE in the germline V gene. The CDR3 nucleotides are TGTGCCAGCAACGTCGGACAGGGCGGGGAGCTGTTTTTT. It specifies CASNVGQGGELFF.